This T cell receptor beta chain is from a study of CD8+CD57+ T cells in acquired aplastic anemia. By flow cytometry, patients selected for sequencing had shown an expansion of CD8+CD57+ cells. TCR beta VDJ and CDR3 profiling used genomic DNA as template. TCRdb re-derived calls from the reads in MiXCR, one entry per CDR3 protein. The sample lists 180,000 or so distinct CDR3 sequences; approximately 48% were seen once. Germline CDR1 is SGHDT and CDR2 is YYEEEE. After removal of 4 bases from V and 12 bases from J, the junction contained 9 bases not matched to a gene. The CDR3 loop spans 13 amino acids. Sequencing input: sorted CD4+, CD8+, or CD8+CD57+ T cells (not recorded which) from PBMCs. This TCR derives from a human donor with aplastic anemia. The chain employs TRBV5-6 and TRBJ2-1; 8 positions match TRBD1. CDR3 sequence (DNA): TGTGCCAGCAGCGTAGAGACAGGGGCCAGGCAGTTCTTC. Protein product: CASSVETGARQFF.